Each of the 17 T cell receptor beta chains below was sequenced from the same sample in a study of OX40 agonist ivuxolimab in advanced cancers. Clones were read by immunoSEQ multiplex PCR, and TCRdb kept only the in-frame ones, dropping some. The profile shows 100,000 to 150,000 clones, around 92% of them singletons. The source material was CD4+ or CD8+ T cells sorted from blood, sampled in a trial of the OX40 agonist ivuxolimab. All receptors derive from an adult with an advanced solid tumor such as melanoma, head and neck, liver or kidney cancer.

This sequence joins TRBV19 and TRBJ1-6; 8 bases agree with TRBD1. Unmatched junction bases numbered 9, after V lost 10 bases and J lost 7 bases. The germline CDR1 and CDR2 sequences are LNHDA and SQIVND (reference sequence). CDR3 length: 14 residues. CDR3 sequence reads: CATKPGQDNSPLHF. The DNA for the CDR3 is TGTGCCACGAAACCGGGACAGGACAATTCACCCCTCCACTTT.

This clone was found a few times. The chain uses TRBV19 and TRBJ1-2, with TRBD1 matching 7 bases. The junction had 13 bases not matched to a gene; V was cut back by 10 bases and J by 8 bases. In germline, CDR1 is LNHDA, CDR2 SQIVND (reference sequence). The CDR3 sequence is 13 residues long. The CDR3 sequence: CATAGQPVWGYTF. CDR3 DNA: TGTGCCACTGCGGGACAGCCCGTATGGGGCTACACCTTC. The complete variable domain, with remaining parts taken from reference TRBV19 and TRBJ1-2, reads DGGITQSPKYLFRKEGQNVTLSCEQNLNHDAMYWYRQDPGQGLRLIYYSQIVNDFQKGDIAEGYSVSREKKESFPLTVTSAQKNPTAFYLCATAGQPVWGYTFGSGTRLTVV.

This rearrangement joins TRBV28 to TRBJ1-1; tentative D call: TRBD1 (5 bases). The CDR3 spans 15 residues. The V and J ends lost 4 bases and 0 bases respectively, with 12 bases between them. Germline V gene data show CDR1 as MDHEN and CDR2 as SYDVKM. CDR3 loop: CASSYPGLMNTEAFF. The CDR3 bases are TGTGCCAGCAGTTACCCGGGACTTATGAACACTGAAGCTTTCTTT.

This chain connects TRBV28 to TRBJ1-1; no clear D. The CDR3 is 14 residues long. Per germline, CDR1 MDHEN and CDR2 SYDVKM. V dropped 3 bases and J dropped 3 bases, with 11 bases sitting between them. CDR3 region: CASSFPGGYTEAFF. CDR3 coding DNA: TGTGCCAGCAGTTTTCCGGGTGGCTACACTGAAGCTTTCTTT.

The chain recombines TRBV25-1 with TRBJ2-3, with TRBD2 identical over 13 bases. Unmatched junction bases numbered 9, after V lost 5 bases and J lost 4 bases. The germline gives CDR1 MGHDK, CDR2 SYGVNS. This CDR3 spans 17 amino acids. In DNA, the CDR3 is TGTGCCAGCAGTACACGGACTAGCGGGAGTGTCGCAGATACGCAGTATTTT. Protein: CASSTRTSGSVADTQYF.

This chain links TRBV5-1 with TRBJ2-3, with 8 bases fitting TRBD2. Germline lookup yields CDR1 SGHRS and CDR2 YFSETQ. V lost 2 bases and J lost 4; bases outside the gene matches: 3. This CDR3 comprises 14 residues. In nucleotides, the CDR3 is TGCGCCAGCAGCTTCAGGACTAGCCCAGATACGCAGTATTTT. The encoded protein is CASSFRTSPDTQYF.

This chain joins TRBV5-1 and TRBJ2-7; TRBD2 matches 14 bases. The CDR3 runs 14 residues. Germline V gene data show CDR1 as SGHRS and CDR2 as YFSETQ. The J segment lost 6 bases and the V segment lost 4 bases, leaving 3 bases of the junction unmatched. CDR3 sequence (DNA): TGCGCCAGCAGCGGAGGGACTAGCGGGAGCGAGCAGTACTTC. This encodes CASSGGTSGSEQYF. Looking up the rest from reference TRBV5-1 and TRBJ2-7 gives the full variable domain: KAGVTQTPRYLIKTRGQQVTLSCSPISGHRSVSWYQQTPGQGLQFLFEYFSETQRNKGNFPGRFSGRQFSNSRSEMNVSTLELGDSALYLCASSGGTSGSEQYFGPGTRLTVT.

J is TRBJ2-1 and V is TRBV10-3; possible D gene TRBD2, 6 bases. Trimming took 3 bases from V and 4 from J, leaving 16 bases between them. Germline loops: CDR1 ENHRY, CDR2 SYGVKD. The CDR3 is made up of 16 amino acids. CDR3 in DNA: TGTGCCATCAGTGACCTCGGGGGTCGAGGATACAATGAGCAGTTCTTC. Translating it yields CAISDLGGRGYNEQFF.

V and J are TRBV7-9 and TRBJ1-4; the D gene is possibly TRBD1 (5 bases). CDR1 and CDR2 from the germline V gene are SEHNR and FQNEAQ (reference sequence). Trimming left V 5 bases short and J 7 bases short, with 8 bases between. The length of the CDR3 is 12 residues. The CDR3 protein is CASSPQGEKLFF. CDR3 nucleotide sequence: TGTGCCAGCAGCCCGCAGGGTGAAAAACTGTTTTTT.

The V call is TRBV7-3, the J call TRBJ2-2; D not resolved. V was trimmed by 7 bases and J by 1 base, leaving 7 bases between them. The CDR3 has 13 residues. Germline V lookup: CDR1 SGHTA, CDR2 FQGTGA. CDR3 in DNA: TGTGCCAGCACAGTGGAGAACACCGGGGAGCTGTTTTTT. The encoded protein is CASTVENTGELFF.

The V call is TRBV30, the J call TRBJ1-1, with D perhaps matching TRBD1 (5 bases). The CDR3 is 13 residues long. Germline V CDR1 and CDR2: GTSNPN, SVGIG (reference sequence). Trimming took off 3 bases at V and 2 bases at J, with 10 bases between the two ends. The CDR3, as DNA: TGTGCCTGGAGAAGGACACCTAACACTGAAGCTTTCTTT. Translation: CAWRRTPNTEAFF. Together with reference TRBV30 and TRBJ1-1, the CDR3 gives the full variable domain: SQTIHQWPATLVQPVGSPLSLECTVEGTSNPNLYWYRQAAGRGLQLLFYSVGIGQISSEVPQNLSASRPQDRQFILSSKKLLLSDSGFYLCAWRRTPNTEAFFGQGTRLTVV.

The chain employs TRBV9 and TRBJ1-1, with 8 bases matching TRBD1. The trim removed 4 bases at V and 1 base at J, leaving 3 bases unmatched. The CDR3 contains 14 residues. In germline, CDR1 is SGDLS, CDR2 YYNGEE. The CDR3: CASSSRGQNTEAFF. The CDR3 DNA is TGTGCCAGCAGCTCCAGGGGGCAGAACACTGAAGCTTTCTTT.

The V gene is TRBV5-1, the J gene TRBJ2-2; 10 bases match TRBD2. The V gene's germline CDR1 is SGHRS and CDR2 YFSETQ. Trimming removed 3 bases from V and 1 base from J; junction bases left unmatched: 3. The CDR3 has 16 amino acids. CDR3 in amino acids: CASSSTSGMNTGELFF. DNA for the CDR3: TGCGCCAGCAGCTCCACTAGCGGGATGAACACCGGGGAGCTGTTTTTT. The whole variable domain, filled in from reference TRBV5-1 and TRBJ2-2, reads KAGVTQTPRYLIKTRGQQVTLSCSPISGHRSVSWYQQTPGQGLQFLFEYFSETQRNKGNFPGRFSGRQFSNSRSEMNVSTLELGDSALYLCASSSTSGMNTGELFFGEGSRLTVL.

This chain uses TRBV27 with TRBJ1-2; D unresolved. The ends were cut back, 2 bases at V and 2 bases at J, with 6 bases in the middle. Germline loops: CDR1 MNHEY, CDR2 SMNVEV (reference sequence). The CDR3 has 13 residues. CDR3 residues: CASSLGGNYGYTF. Here the CDR3 DNA reads TGTGCCAGCAGTTTAGGCGGGAACTATGGCTACACCTTC.

The rearrangement links TRBV5-1 to TRBJ2-5; 11 bases fit TRBD2. Judging by the DNA end, TRBJ2-7 fits better; the J call may be wrong. The CDR3 is 14 residues long. The germline gives CDR1 SGHRS, CDR2 YFSETQ. In nucleotides, the CDR3 is TGCGCCAGCAGCTTGGGGACTAGCGGGTACGAGCAGTACTTC. Amino acids: CASSLGTSGYEQYF.

The chain is built from TRBV18 and TRBJ1-5; 9 bases line up with TRBD1. The CDR3 runs to 17 residues. Germline loops: CDR1 KGHSH, CDR2 LQKENI. Trimming cost V 6 bases and J 6 bases; bases outside gene matches: 15. The CDR3 loop reads CASSPGQGQQLGQPQHF. Written as DNA, the CDR3 is TGTGCCAGCTCCCCGGGACAGGGCCAGCAATTGGGTCAGCCCCAGCATTTT.

The rearrangement joins TRBV27 to TRBJ2-1; TRBD2 is a possible D gene (5 bases). The CDR3 extends over 15 amino acids. Germline CDR1 is MNHEY and CDR2 is SMNVEV (reference sequence). V was trimmed by 1 base and J by 12 bases, leaving 19 bases between them. The CDR3: CASSLYSLRGSGQFF. Written as DNA, the CDR3 is TGTGCCAGCAGTTTATATAGTCTGCGAGGGAGTGGGCAGTTCTTC.